This T cell receptor beta chain was sequenced during a study of blood T cell repertoires in COVID-19. Sequencing was performed with immunoSEQ multiplex PCR; in TCRdb, only in-frame clones are kept and a portion is missing. The sample contains under 300,000 clones, 80% to 85% of which appear only once. This clone was detected a few times. The CDR3 sequence is 13 residues long. Trimming removed 5 bases from V and 1 base from J, with 8 bases in between. Germline V lookup: CDR1 PRHDT, CDR2 FYEKMQ (reference sequence). The specimen sequenced was PBMCs or T cells enriched from blood (not recorded which). This TCR came from a man between 50 and 59 years old who had recovered from COVID-19. The chain recombines TRBV13 with TRBJ1-1; no reliable D call. The CDR3 region is CASSVGENTEAFF. CDR3 in DNA: TGTGCCAGCAGCGTGGGAGAGAACACTGAAGCTTTCTTT. Looking up the rest from reference TRBV13 and TRBJ1-1 gives the full variable domain: AAGVIQSPRHLIKEKRETATLKCYPIPRHDTVYWYQQGPGQDPQFLISFYEKMQSDKGSIPDRFSAQQFSDYHSELNMSSLELGDSALYFCASSVGENTEAFFGQGTRLTVV.